This T cell receptor (beta chain) came from a study of OX40 agonist ivuxolimab in advanced cancers. Across the whole study: Partial responses were observed in three patients, of whom one had hepatocellular carcinoma and two had cutaneous melanoma. Whole-study results and caveats: The study observed clonal expansion of CD4+ and CD8+ blood T cells by week 6 at 0.1 to 3.0 mg/kg.

As regards this clone: The antigen is not known.

Any history of autoimmune disease or systemic immunosuppression disqualified patients. Blood got drawn at baseline, again on cycle 4 day 1, and then on cycle 7 day 1. This CDR3 has 17 residues. The V gene's germline CDR1 is SGHVS and CDR2 FNYEAQ. Trimming removed 1 base at V and 1 base at J, with 16 bases between. The assay was immunoSEQ multiplex PCR, and TCRdb's table has in-frame clones only and misses some. Here the sample spans about 49,000 clones, about 75% being singletons. This clonotype originated in an adult with an advanced solid tumor such as melanoma, head and neck, liver or kidney cancer. Specimen: CD4+ or CD8+ T cells sorted from blood, collected in a trial of the OX40 agonist ivuxolimab. The chain joins TRBV7-6 to TRBJ1-1; no reliable D call. The CDR3 sequence is CASSLEGPGWTNTEAFF. In DNA, the CDR3 is TGTGCCAGCAGCTTAGAGGGCCCGGGGTGGACGAACACTGAAGCTTTCTTT.